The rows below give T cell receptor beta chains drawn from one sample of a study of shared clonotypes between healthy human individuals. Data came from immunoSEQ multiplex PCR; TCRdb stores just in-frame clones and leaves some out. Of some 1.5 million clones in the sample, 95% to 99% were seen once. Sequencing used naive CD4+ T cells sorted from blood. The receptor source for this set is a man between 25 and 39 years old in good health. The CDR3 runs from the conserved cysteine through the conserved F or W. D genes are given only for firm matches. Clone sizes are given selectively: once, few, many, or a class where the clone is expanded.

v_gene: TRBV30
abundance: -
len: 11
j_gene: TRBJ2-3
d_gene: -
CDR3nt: TGTGCCTGGGGAGGGTCAGATACGCAGTATTTT
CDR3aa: CAWGGSDTQYF

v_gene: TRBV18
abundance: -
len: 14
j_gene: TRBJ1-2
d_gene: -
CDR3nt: TGTGCCAGCTCACCAGCGTCAGGGACTGATGGCTACACCTTC
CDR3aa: CASSPASGTDGYTF

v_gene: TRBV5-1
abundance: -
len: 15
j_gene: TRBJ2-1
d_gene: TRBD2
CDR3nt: TGCGCCAGCAGCTTAGCTAGCGGGAGGGTAGATGAGCAGTTCTTC
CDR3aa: CASSLASGRVDEQFF

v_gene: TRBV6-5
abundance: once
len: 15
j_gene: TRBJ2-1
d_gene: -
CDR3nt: TGTGCCAGCAGTCGGACACTAATCTCCTACAATGAGCAGTTCTTC
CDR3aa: CASSRTLISYNEQFF

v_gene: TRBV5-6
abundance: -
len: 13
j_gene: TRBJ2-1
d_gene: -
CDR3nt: TGTGCCAGCAGCTTGCCGAGTCCCAATGAGCAGTTCTTC
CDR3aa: CASSLPSPNEQFF

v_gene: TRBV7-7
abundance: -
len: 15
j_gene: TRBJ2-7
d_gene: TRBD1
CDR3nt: TGTGCCAGCAGCCTTGGGACAGGGAAGGTGTTCGAGCAGTACTTC
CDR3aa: CASSLGTGKVFEQYF

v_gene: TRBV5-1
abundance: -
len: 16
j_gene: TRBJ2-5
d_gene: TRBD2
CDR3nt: TGCGCCAGCAGCTTGGCTAGCGGGAGGCCCCAAGAGACCCAGTACTTC
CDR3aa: CASSLASGRPQETQYF

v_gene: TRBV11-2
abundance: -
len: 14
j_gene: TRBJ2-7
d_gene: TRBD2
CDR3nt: TGTGCCAGCAGCTCAAGCGGGGACCTCTACGAGCAGTACTTC
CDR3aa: CASSSSGDLYEQYF

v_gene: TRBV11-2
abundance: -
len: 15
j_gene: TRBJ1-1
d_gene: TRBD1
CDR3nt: TGTGCCAGCAGCCTTATGACAGGGACGGCAACTGAAGCTTTCTTT
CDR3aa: CASSLMTGTATEAFF

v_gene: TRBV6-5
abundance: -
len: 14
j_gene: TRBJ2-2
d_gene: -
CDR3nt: TGTGCCAGCAGTTACTCTAGGAACACCGGGGAGCTGTTTTTT
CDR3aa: CASSYSRNTGELFF

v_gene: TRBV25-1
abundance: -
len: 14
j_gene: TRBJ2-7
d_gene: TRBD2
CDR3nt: TGTGCCAGCAGTAGGAGCGGGGGAACCTACGAGCAGTACTTC
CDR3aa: CASSRSGGTYEQYF

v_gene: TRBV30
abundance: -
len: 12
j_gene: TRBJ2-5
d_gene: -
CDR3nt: TGTGCCTGGAATGCGGGGCAAGAGACCCAGTACTTC
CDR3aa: CAWNAGQETQYF

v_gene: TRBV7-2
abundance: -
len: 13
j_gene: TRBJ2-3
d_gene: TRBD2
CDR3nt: TGTGCCACCAGACTAGCGACCACAGATACGCAGTATTTT
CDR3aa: CATRLATTDTQYF

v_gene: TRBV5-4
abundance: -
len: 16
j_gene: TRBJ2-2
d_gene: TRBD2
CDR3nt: TGTGCCAGCAGCCGCAGTAGCGGGAGAGATACCGGGGAGCTGTTTTTT
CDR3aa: CASSRSSGRDTGELFF

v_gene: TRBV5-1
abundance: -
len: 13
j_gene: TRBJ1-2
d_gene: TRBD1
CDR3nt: TGCGCCAGCAGCCCGGACAGGGCAGCTGGCTACACCTTC
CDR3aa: CASSPDRAAGYTF

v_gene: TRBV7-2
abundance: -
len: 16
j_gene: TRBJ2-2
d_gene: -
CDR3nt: TGTGCCAGCAGCTTTCTCCCGGGGAGGAACACCGGGGAGCTGTTTTTT
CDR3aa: CASSFLPGRNTGELFF

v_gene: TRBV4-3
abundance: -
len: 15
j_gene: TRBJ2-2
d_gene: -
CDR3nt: TGCGCCAGCAGCCAAGAAGGGCGCTACACCGGGGAGCTGTTTTTT
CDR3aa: CASSQEGRYTGELFF

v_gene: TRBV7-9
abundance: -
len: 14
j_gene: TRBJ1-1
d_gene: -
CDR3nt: TGTGCCAGCAGCCCCCCCCAGGGTTGGACTGAAGCTTTCTTT
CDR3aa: CASSPPQGWTEAFF

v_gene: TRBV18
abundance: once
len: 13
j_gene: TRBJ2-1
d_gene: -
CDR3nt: TGTGCCAGCTCACCGACTAGTGACAATGAGCAGTTCTTC
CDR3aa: CASSPTSDNEQFF

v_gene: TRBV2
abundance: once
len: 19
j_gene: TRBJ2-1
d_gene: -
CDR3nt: TGTGCCAGCAGTAGAACCGGGACAGCTTCGGGAGTCCACTACAATGAGCAGTTCTTC
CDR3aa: CASSRTGTASGVHYNEQFF

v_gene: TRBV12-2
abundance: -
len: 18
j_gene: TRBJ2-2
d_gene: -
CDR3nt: TGTGCAAGTCGCTTAGCGGAGGGGCCCTTCTGGGACACCGGGGAGCTGTTTTTT
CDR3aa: CASRLAEGPFWDTGELFF

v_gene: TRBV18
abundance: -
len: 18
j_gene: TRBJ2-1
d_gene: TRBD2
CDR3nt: TGTGCCAGCTCACCCACCCCGGGACTAGCGGGATCCTACAATGAGCAGTTCTTC
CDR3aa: CASSPTPGLAGSYNEQFF

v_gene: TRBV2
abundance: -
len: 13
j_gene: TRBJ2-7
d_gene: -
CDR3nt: TGTGCCAGCACTACTGCGCCAGGAGGCGAGCAGTACTTC
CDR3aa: CASTTAPGGEQYF

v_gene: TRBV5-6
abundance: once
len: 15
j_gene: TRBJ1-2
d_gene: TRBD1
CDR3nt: TGTGCCAGCAGCACCCGACAGGGTACCAACTATGGCTACACCTTC
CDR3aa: CASSTRQGTNYGYTF

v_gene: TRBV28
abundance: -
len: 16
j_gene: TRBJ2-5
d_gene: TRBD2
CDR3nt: TGTGCCAGCAGTATAGGACTAGCGGGGGGAGGAGAGACCCAGTACTTC
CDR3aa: CASSIGLAGGGETQYF

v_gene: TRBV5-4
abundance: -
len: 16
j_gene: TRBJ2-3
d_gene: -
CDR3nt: TGTGCCAGCAGCTTGTCGGGCAGGATAGGTTCAGATACGCAGTATTTT
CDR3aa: CASSLSGRIGSDTQYF

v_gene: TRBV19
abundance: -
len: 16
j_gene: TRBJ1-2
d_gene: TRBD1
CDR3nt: TGTGCCAGTACCCCGGGACAGGTTGGGATGGCCTATGGCTACACCTTC
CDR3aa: CASTPGQVGMAYGYTF

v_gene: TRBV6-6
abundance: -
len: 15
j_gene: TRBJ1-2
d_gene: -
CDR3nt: TGTGCCAGCAGTTACGGCGGGCGGACGGTCTATGGCTACACCTTC
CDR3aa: CASSYGGRTVYGYTF

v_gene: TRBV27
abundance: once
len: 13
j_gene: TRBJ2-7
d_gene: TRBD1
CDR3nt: TGTGCCAGCGGACAGGCACCTTCCTACGAGCAGTACTTC
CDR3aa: CASGQAPSYEQYF

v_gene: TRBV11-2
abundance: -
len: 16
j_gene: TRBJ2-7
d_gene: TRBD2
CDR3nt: TGTGCCAGCAGCTCCTCCTCGACTAGCGGGAACTACGAGCAGTACTTC
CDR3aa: CASSSSSTSGNYEQYF

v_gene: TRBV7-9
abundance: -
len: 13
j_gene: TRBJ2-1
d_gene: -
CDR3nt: TGTGCCAGCAGCTTAGGTTCGTTCGGGCCCTGGATCTTC
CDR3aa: CASSLGSFGPWIF

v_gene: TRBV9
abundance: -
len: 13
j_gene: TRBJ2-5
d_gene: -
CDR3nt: TGTGCCAGCAGCGTATCTCTCCAAGAGACCCAGTACTTC
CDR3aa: CASSVSLQETQYF

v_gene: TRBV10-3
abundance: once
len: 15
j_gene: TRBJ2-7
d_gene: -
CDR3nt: TGTGCCATCAGTGTCAGGGTAGCACTTACCTACGAGCAGTACTTC
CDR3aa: CAISVRVALTYEQYF

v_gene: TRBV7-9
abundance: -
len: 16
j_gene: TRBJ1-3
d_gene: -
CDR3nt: TGTGCCAGCAGCTTAGCAGACAGCAACTCTGGAAACACCATATATTTT
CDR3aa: CASSLADSNSGNTIYF

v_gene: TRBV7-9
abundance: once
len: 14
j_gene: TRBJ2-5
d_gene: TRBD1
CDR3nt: TGTGCCAGCAGCATTGGACAGGGCAGAGAGACCCAGTACTTC
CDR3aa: CASSIGQGRETQYF

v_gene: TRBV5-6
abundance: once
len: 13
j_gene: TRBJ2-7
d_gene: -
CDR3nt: TGTGCCAGCAGCTCCGGGACTCCCTACGAGCAGTACTTC
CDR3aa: CASSSGTPYEQYF

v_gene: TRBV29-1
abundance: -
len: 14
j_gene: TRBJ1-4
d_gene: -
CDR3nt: TGCAGCGTTTTCGGGGGTGGGGCCGACCAAAAACTGTTTTTT
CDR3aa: CSVFGGGADQKLFF

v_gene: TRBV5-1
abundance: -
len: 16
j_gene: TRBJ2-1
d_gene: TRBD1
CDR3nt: TGCGCCAGCAGCTTGGCAGTGGGACAGGGTTCGAATGAGCAGTTCTTC
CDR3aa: CASSLAVGQGSNEQFF

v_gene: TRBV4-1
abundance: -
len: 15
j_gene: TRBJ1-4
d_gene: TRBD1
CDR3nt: TGCGCCAGCAGAAGACAGGGGGCGGCGGGGGAAAAACTGTTTTTT
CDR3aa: CASRRQGAAGEKLFF

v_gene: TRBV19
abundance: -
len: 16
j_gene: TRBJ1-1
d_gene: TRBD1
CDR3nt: TGTGCCAGTAGCACCCAGGGACAGTTTATGAACACTGAAGCTTTCTTT
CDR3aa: CASSTQGQFMNTEAFF

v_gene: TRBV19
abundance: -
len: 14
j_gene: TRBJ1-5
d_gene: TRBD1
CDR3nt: TGTGCCAGTACGACAGGGCTTAGCAATCAGCCCCAGCATTTT
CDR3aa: CASTTGLSNQPQHF

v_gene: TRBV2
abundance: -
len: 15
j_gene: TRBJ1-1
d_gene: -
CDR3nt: TGTGCCAGCACCTACGACAAAGGGACGAACACTGAAGCTTTCTTT
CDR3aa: CASTYDKGTNTEAFF

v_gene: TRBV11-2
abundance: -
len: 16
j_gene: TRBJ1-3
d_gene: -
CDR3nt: TGTGCCAGCAGCTTAAGGTCACAGGGTTTTGGAAACACCATATATTTT
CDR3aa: CASSLRSQGFGNTIYF

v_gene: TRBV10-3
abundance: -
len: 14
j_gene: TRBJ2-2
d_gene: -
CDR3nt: TGTGCCATCGGGGTGGGGCGGGACACCGGGGAGCTGTTTTTT
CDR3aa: CAIGVGRDTGELFF

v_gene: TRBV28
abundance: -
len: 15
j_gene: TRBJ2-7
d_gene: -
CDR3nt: TGTGCCAGCAGTTTATTTGGGGTGAGATCCTACGAGCAGTACTTC
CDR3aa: CASSLFGVRSYEQYF